This T cell receptor beta chain was sequenced during a study of patients and donors after allogeneic stem cell transplantation. TCRdb re-called the RT-PCR reads with MiXCR, one entry per CDR3 protein. The repertoire has roughly 200,000 distinct CDR3 sequences, around two fifths of them found once; the top ten carry around 10%. Germline V CDR1 and CDR2: SEHNR, FQNEAQ (reference sequence). The CDR3 runs to 12 residues. Trimming took 5 bases from V and 3 from J, leaving 7 bases between them. The sequencing input was blood, either unsorted or a sorted T cell fraction (not recorded which). This receptor was obtained from a human donor who was either an allogeneic HSCT recipient or a stem cell or donor lymphocyte infusion donor (not recorded which). It is not recorded whose cells these are; they may come from a transplant donor. The V call is TRBV7-9, the J call TRBJ2-5; D not certain. The chain's CDR3 is CASSLQKETQYF. In nucleotides, the CDR3 is TGTGCCAGCAGCCTCCAAAAAGAGACCCAGTACTTC.